The entry below describes one T cell receptor beta chain. The data originate from a study of blood T cell repertoires in COVID-19. The V gene's germline CDR1 is SGHDN and CDR2 FVKESK. The CDR3 loop spans 13 amino acids. V lost 4 bases and J lost 5, with 12 bases in between. Sequenced by immunoSEQ multiplex PCR; TCRdb stores in-frame clones only, minus some. Of some 200,000 clones listed, roughly 80% are singletons. Material: peripheral blood. The V and J genes are TRBV14 and TRBJ2-7, with D perhaps matching TRBD2 (5 bases). The receptor comes from an elderly woman with acute or convalescent COVID-19. This chain's CDR3 is CASSPPSFDEQYF. The CDR3 bases are TGTGCCAGCAGCCCTCCTAGCTTTGACGAGCAGTACTTC.